The entry that follows covers one T cell receptor beta chain sequence. This sample is part of a study of T cells in pancreatic ductal adenocarcinoma. Germline CDR1 is MGHRA and CDR2 is YSYEKL. J gave up 1 base and V 1 base, and 4 bases lay outside the gene matches. This CDR3 contains 16 residues. Selected pancreatic ductal adenocarcinoma patients had undergone surgery without neoadjuvant therapy. Libraries were prepared by immunoSEQ multiplex PCR; TCRdb keeps only in-frame clonotypes and omits some of them. The data contain 25,000 to 35,000 clones, around nine tenths of them singletons. This clonotype originated in a human donor with pancreatic ductal adenocarcinoma. Sequencing was done on a sample of PBMCs. The V and J genes are TRBV4-1 and TRBJ1-3, with 7 bases aligning to TRBD1. Written as DNA, the CDR3 is TGCGCCAGCAGCCAAGCTGCCAGGGGGTCTGGAAACACCATATATTTT. Its translation: CASSQAARGSGNTIYF.